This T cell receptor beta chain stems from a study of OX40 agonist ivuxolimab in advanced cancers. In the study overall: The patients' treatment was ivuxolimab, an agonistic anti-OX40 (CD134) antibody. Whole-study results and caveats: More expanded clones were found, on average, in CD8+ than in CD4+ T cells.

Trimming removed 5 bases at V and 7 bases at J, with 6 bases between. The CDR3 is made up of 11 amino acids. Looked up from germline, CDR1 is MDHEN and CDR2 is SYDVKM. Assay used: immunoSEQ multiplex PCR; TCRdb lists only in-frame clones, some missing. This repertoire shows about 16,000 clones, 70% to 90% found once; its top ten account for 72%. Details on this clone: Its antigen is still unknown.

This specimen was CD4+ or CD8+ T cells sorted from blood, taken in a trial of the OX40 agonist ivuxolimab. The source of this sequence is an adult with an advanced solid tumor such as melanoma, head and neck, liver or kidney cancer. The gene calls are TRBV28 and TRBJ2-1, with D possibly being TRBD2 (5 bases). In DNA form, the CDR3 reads TGTGCCAGCAGTCCGGGGAATGAGCAGTTCTTC. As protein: CASSPGNEQFF.